This T cell receptor beta chain emerged from a study of blood T cell repertoires in COVID-19. Study-wide context: Spain, Italy and the United States supplied samples that represented acute and convalescent COVID-19. In each case, the material was cDNA or gDNA derived from T cells, B-cell-depleted T cells, or PBMCs.

The CDR3 covers 13 residues. The germline CDR1 and CDR2 sequences are SGHAT and FQDESV (reference sequence). V lost 2 bases to trimming and J lost 1 base, with 5 bases between them. The authors' processing: Estimation of nucleated cell counts relied on the amplification of reference gene primers. Produced via immunoSEQ multiplex PCR; TCRdb's table is partial and in-frame only. Clone size and V and J calls were adopted from that table, with D and trimming inferred from the DNA. In the table there are some 20,000 clones, 86% of which are singletons. The rearrangement links TRBV11-1 to TRBJ1-2; D gene ambiguous. The clonotype was recovered from a human donor in a cohort sampled during active COVID-19. The sample taken for sequencing was peripheral blood. The CDR3 region is CASSLQDNYGYTF. The DNA of the CDR3 is TGTGCCAGCAGCTTACAGGATAACTATGGCTACACCTTC. Full variable domain (rest looked up from reference TRBV11-1 and TRBJ1-2): EAEVAQSPRYKITEKSQAVAFWCDPISGHATLYWYRQILGQGPELLVQFQDESVVDDSQLPKDRFSAERLKGVDSTLKIQPAELGDSAMYLCASSLQDNYGYTFGSGTRLTVV.